This T cell receptor (delta chain) was captured by sequencing in a study of gamma-delta T cells after stem cell transplantation. This clone was counted between two and nine times. With a far larger clone one base away, a read error is the likely cause. CDR1 and CDR2 from the germline V gene are GEAIGNYY and EKD. This CDR3 has 23 amino acids. TCRdb re-processed the RT-PCR reads using CATT. Of some 1,400 delta-chain clones in the sample, 14% were seen once. This chain connects TRDV2 to TRDJ3, with D unclear. Sequenced: gamma-delta T cells. The clonotype was recovered from a human donor. It is not recorded whose cells these are; they may come from a transplant donor. The CDR3 here is CACHTVRRSAGVGYLRDTRQMFF. The CDR3 nucleotides are TGTGCCTGTCACACCGTCCGACGGTCCGCTGGAGTCGGGTATCTCCGGGACACCCGACAGATGTTTTTC.